These T cell receptor beta chains were read from a single sample in a study of beta chain features in type 1 diabetes. TCRdb's copy holds only in-frame clones and misses some; the assay was immunoSEQ multiplex PCR. The table has 120,000 to 150,000 clones, about an eighth seen once; the top ten hold 1.3%. Sequencing input: central memory CD4+ T cells from blood. Receptor source: a man younger than 35 with type 1 diabetes. CDR3s include the opening cysteine and the closing phenylalanine or tryptophan. Fields, in order: D gene, V gene, clone size, J gene, CDR3 protein, CDR3 DNA. D genes are given only for firm matches. Expanded clones are given a class, and other clones once, few, many or no size at all.

d_call: -
v_call: TRBV28
clone_size: many
j_call: TRBJ2-7
cdr3_aa: CAAGLSPRVLEQYF
cdr3_nt: TGTGCCGCGGGCCTTTCGCCCCGCGTTTTAGAGCAGTACTTC

d_call: TRBD1
v_call: TRBV19
clone_size: few
j_call: TRBJ1-5
cdr3_aa: CASSETGQFNQPQHF
cdr3_nt: TGTGCCAGTAGCGAAACGGGACAGTTTAATCAGCCCCAGCATTTT

d_call: -
v_call: TRBV29-1
clone_size: few
j_call: TRBJ2-1
cdr3_aa: CSVERHNSYNEQFF
cdr3_nt: TGCAGCGTTGAGAGGCACAACTCCTACAATGAGCAGTTCTTC

d_call: -
v_call: TRBV30
clone_size: -
j_call: TRBJ2-3
cdr3_aa: CAWSVLVGDTQYF
cdr3_nt: TGTGCCTGGAGTGTACTTGTTGGGGATACGCAGTATTTT

d_call: -
v_call: TRBV5-1
clone_size: many
j_call: TRBJ2-7
cdr3_aa: CASSLEGRARDEQYF
cdr3_nt: TGCGCCAGCAGCTTGGAGGGGCGAGCGCGTGACGAGCAGTACTTC

d_call: TRBD2
v_call: TRBV10-3
clone_size: -
j_call: TRBJ2-2
cdr3_aa: CAISGGEGTGELFF
cdr3_nt: TGTGCCATCAGTGGCGGGGAGGGCACCGGGGAGCTGTTTTTT

d_call: -
v_call: TRBV30
clone_size: few
j_call: TRBJ1-2
cdr3_aa: CAWKGSYGYTF
cdr3_nt: TGTGCCTGGAAGGGGTCCTATGGCTACACCTTC

d_call: TRBD1
v_call: TRBV9
clone_size: few
j_call: TRBJ1-5
cdr3_aa: CASSTTGGNQPQHF
cdr3_nt: TGTGCCAGCAGCACCACAGGGGGCAATCAGCCCCAGCATTTT

d_call: -
v_call: TRBV4-1
clone_size: -
j_call: TRBJ2-1
cdr3_aa: CASSQEGSSLGEQFF
cdr3_nt: TGCGCCAGCAGCCAAGAGGGTAGTTCGTTGGGTGAGCAGTTCTTC

d_call: -
v_call: TRBV5-6
clone_size: -
j_call: TRBJ1-1
cdr3_aa: CASSLAANTEAFF
cdr3_nt: TGTGCCAGCAGCTTGGCGGCGAACACTGAAGCTTTCTTT

d_call: TRBD2
v_call: TRBV4-2
clone_size: -
j_call: TRBJ2-5
cdr3_aa: CASSPDGTRGTQYF
cdr3_nt: TGTGCCAGCAGCCCGGACGGGACTAGAGGGACCCAGTACTTC

d_call: -
v_call: TRBV7-2
clone_size: -
j_call: TRBJ1-6
cdr3_aa: CASSLAAGIDSPLHF
cdr3_nt: TGTGCCAGCAGCTTAGCTGCGGGAATTGATTCACCCCTCCACTTT

d_call: -
v_call: TRBV19
clone_size: many
j_call: TRBJ2-6
cdr3_aa: CATPLTDGANVLTF
cdr3_nt: TGTGCCACCCCCTTGACCGATGGGGCCAACGTCCTGACTTTC

d_call: TRBD2
v_call: TRBV23-1
clone_size: -
j_call: TRBJ2-7
cdr3_aa: CASSQSRWSSGTRYLRGAYEQYF
cdr3_nt: TGCGCCAGCAGTCAATCGAGGTGGAGTTCCGGGACTAGATATCTTCGTGGGGCCTACGAGCAGTACTTC

d_call: -
v_call: TRBV19
clone_size: -
j_call: TRBJ1-2
cdr3_aa: CASSPGRMSGYTF
cdr3_nt: TGTGCCAGTAGTCCAGGCCGGATGTCTGGCTACACCTTC

d_call: TRBD2
v_call: TRBV29-1
clone_size: -
j_call: TRBJ2-7
cdr3_aa: CSVDTSGVFGEQYF
cdr3_nt: TGCAGCGTCGATACTAGCGGGGTTTTCGGCGAGCAGTACTTC

d_call: -
v_call: TRBV2
clone_size: -
j_call: TRBJ1-5
cdr3_aa: CASSPGDQPQHF
cdr3_nt: TGTGCCAGCAGTCCAGGAGATCAGCCCCAGCATTTT

d_call: TRBD2
v_call: TRBV6-6
clone_size: -
j_call: TRBJ2-7
cdr3_aa: CASSHGGVSGEQYF
cdr3_nt: TGTGCCAGCAGCCACGGGGGGGTGTCAGGGGAGCAGTACTTC

d_call: -
v_call: TRBV15
clone_size: few
j_call: TRBJ1-5
cdr3_aa: CATSARTESNQPQHF
cdr3_nt: TGTGCCACCAGCGCCAGGACAGAAAGCAATCAGCCCCAGCATTTT

d_call: -
v_call: TRBV6-1
clone_size: few
j_call: TRBJ2-3
cdr3_aa: CASFRDPYTQYF
cdr3_nt: TGTGCCAGCTTCCGGGACCCTTATACGCAGTATTTT

d_call: -
v_call: TRBV6-5
clone_size: -
j_call: TRBJ2-6
cdr3_aa: CASSLTFPGANVLTF
cdr3_nt: TGTGCCAGCAGCCTCACCTTCCCTGGGGCCAACGTCCTGACTTTC

d_call: TRBD2
v_call: TRBV2
clone_size: -
j_call: TRBJ2-7
cdr3_aa: CASTPAGWTYEQYF
cdr3_nt: TGTGCCAGCACTCCAGCGGGGTGGACCTACGAGCAGTACTTC

d_call: -
v_call: TRBV7-2
clone_size: many
j_call: TRBJ1-6
cdr3_aa: CASSLGDDRLSPLHF
cdr3_nt: TGTGCCAGCAGCTTAGGAGATGACAGGCTATCACCCCTCCACTTT

d_call: -
v_call: TRBV10-3
clone_size: -
j_call: TRBJ2-7
cdr3_aa: CAISESTGNEQYF
cdr3_nt: TGTGCCATCAGTGAGTCCACTGGGAACGAGCAGTACTTC

d_call: -
v_call: TRBV7-9
clone_size: few
j_call: TRBJ2-1
cdr3_aa: CASSLVPGFSSYNEQFF
cdr3_nt: TGTGCCAGCAGCTTAGTCCCGGGGTTTAGCTCCTACAATGAGCAGTTCTTC

d_call: -
v_call: TRBV30
clone_size: few
j_call: TRBJ2-6
cdr3_aa: CAWSSGGAGANVLTF
cdr3_nt: TGTGCCTGGAGTTCGGGGGGCGCTGGGGCCAACGTCCTGACTTTC

d_call: TRBD2
v_call: TRBV2
clone_size: -
j_call: TRBJ2-7
cdr3_aa: CASSVSLALDF
cdr3_nt: TGTGCCAGCAGTGTCTCACTAGCGTTGGACTTC

d_call: TRBD1
v_call: TRBV18
clone_size: -
j_call: TRBJ2-7
cdr3_aa: CASSQIRGSYEQYF
cdr3_nt: TGTGCCAGCTCACAGATCAGGGGGTCCTACGAGCAGTACTTC

d_call: -
v_call: TRBV7-9
clone_size: -
j_call: TRBJ2-2
cdr3_aa: CASRPGPNTGELFF
cdr3_nt: TGTGCCAGCAGACCGGGGCCGAACACCGGGGAGCTGTTTTTT

d_call: TRBD1
v_call: TRBV7-2
clone_size: -
j_call: TRBJ1-2
cdr3_aa: CASSMDRAGYTF
cdr3_nt: TGTGCCAGCAGCATGGACAGGGCTGGCTACACCTTC

d_call: -
v_call: TRBV9
clone_size: -
j_call: TRBJ2-1
cdr3_aa: CASSSRGAGHHNEQFF
cdr3_nt: TGTGCCAGCAGCTCACGAGGGGCTGGCCACCACAATGAGCAGTTCTTC

d_call: -
v_call: TRBV2
clone_size: few
j_call: TRBJ1-4
cdr3_aa: CASSNRDEKLFF
cdr3_nt: TGTGCCAGCAGTAACAGGGATGAAAAACTGTTTTTT

d_call: TRBD1
v_call: TRBV2
clone_size: -
j_call: TRBJ1-6
cdr3_aa: CASSDLQGGSPLHF
cdr3_nt: TGTGCCAGCAGTGACCTTCAGGGGGGATCACCCCTCCACTTT

d_call: TRBD1
v_call: TRBV30
clone_size: -
j_call: TRBJ2-7
cdr3_aa: CAWASGQGLYEQYF
cdr3_nt: TGTGCCTGGGCATCGGGACAGGGTCTGTACGAGCAGTACTTC

d_call: -
v_call: TRBV5-6
clone_size: few
j_call: TRBJ2-5
cdr3_aa: CASSLVGNQETQYF
cdr3_nt: TGTGCCAGCAGCTTGGTAGGGAACCAAGAGACCCAGTACTTC

d_call: TRBD1
v_call: TRBV19
clone_size: -
j_call: TRBJ1-1
cdr3_aa: CASSPTWGTGAFF
cdr3_nt: TGTGCCAGTAGTCCAACTTGGGGGACAGGCGCTTTCTTT